These T cell receptor beta chains were read from a single sample in a study of blood T cell repertoires in COVID-19. Profiling relied on immunoSEQ multiplex PCR, and the TCRdb table lists in-frame clones only, not all of them. Altogether a few hundred thousand clones are present, roughly 85% being singletons, with the ten largest covering about 2.4%. The source material was peripheral blood. These TCRs come from a woman aged 70-85 years with COVID-19, enrolled during active disease. The conserved cysteine and the conserved F or W are not part of the CDR3 here. Fields, in order: J gene, clone size, V gene, CDR3 protein. Only some rows state a clone size, as once, few, many or a class for expanded clones.

>TRBJ2-5|.|TRBV13
ASSLGLDSQETQY
>TRBJ1-2|few|TRBV28
ASSPLGLRYT
>TRBJ1-2|.|TRBV7-2
ASSLAQTVINYGYT
>TRBJ1-5|.|TRBV30
AWSSPTGHQPQH
>TRBJ2-5|.|TRBV6-6
ASRAQGGETQY
>TRBJ1-5|.|TRBV19
ASSIDRYQPQH
>TRBJ2-1|.|TRBV4-3
ASSQEGTRSYNEQF
>TRBJ1-1|.|TRBV6-2/TRBV6-3
ASSPISNRLNTEAF
>TRBJ2-6|.|TRBV11-3
ASSQDSSGANVLT
>TRBJ1-3|.|TRBV7-8
ASSLYLVVGDRYENTIY
>TRBJ1-5|.|TRBV27
ASSFQRGGVNQPQH
>TRBJ1-2|once|TRBV19
ASTADTGSGYGYT
>TRBJ1-6|.|TRBV5-4
ASSLDQGARNSPLH
>TRBJ1-1|.|TRBV13
ASSLRGYTEAF
>TRBJ1-2|.|TRBV6-1
ASSEPGNYGYT
>TRBJ1-2|.|TRBV4-3
ASSQDRGQGASGGYT
>TRBJ1-2|.|TRBV27
ASSRQPDGMGGYT
>TRBJ1-5|.|TRBV11-2
ASFGGTSSNQPQH
>TRBJ2-3|.|TRBV4-1
ASSPDGVRTDTQY
>TRBJ2-5|.|TRBV9
ASSPVTSGSETQY
>TRBJ2-3|.|TRBV19
ASSIGVGPTDTQY
>TRBJ2-1|.|TRBV24-1
ATAEGPTYNEQF
>TRBJ2-2|.|TRBV21-1
ASSKGGSGGNTGELF
>TRBJ1-1|.|TRBV14
ASSQGVNTEAF
>TRBJ2-5|.|TRBV28
ASSRTSGQVETQY
>TRBJ1-2|.|TRBV12-1
ASSFDLNRERSYGYT
>TRBJ1-4|.|TRBV19
ASSLPGATNEKLF
>TRBJ1-3|.|TRBV5-1
ASSTDTPGNTIY
>TRBJ2-7|.|TRBV7-6
ASSRGTGDVYEQY
>TRBJ1-1|.|TRBV11-3
ASSLKRGQQAF
>TRBJ1-1|.|TRBV5-4
ASSLGQGATNTEAF
>TRBJ1-1|.|TRBV7-2
ASSLVGGTPDTEAF
>TRBJ2-1|.|TRBV9
ASSVLGTPGSSYNEQF
>TRBJ1-2|.|TRBV7-2
ASSLAGVYGYT
>TRBJ1-4|.|TRBV6-2/TRBV6-3
ASSIPGKLF
>TRBJ2-4|.|TRBV6-6
AADRQGGKNIQY
>TRBJ2-3|.|TRBV3-1/TRBV3-2
ASSQDRGGPSTDTQY
>TRBJ2-3|.|TRBV5-6
ASSSHTDTQY
>TRBJ1-5|few|TRBV2
ASSEARGGFQPQH
>TRBJ2-1|.|TRBV7-3
ASSPETGLAVYEQF
>TRBJ2-7|.|TRBV7-9
ASSLLSPGQTYEQY
>TRBJ1-1|.|TRBV7-3
ASSLTGAGNTEAF
>TRBJ2-5|.|TRBV15
ATTQGLLQETQY